These 30 T cell receptor beta chains share one sample of origin, sequenced in a study of blood T cell repertoires in COVID-19 (TCRdb year 2020). The library was generated by the immunoSEQ multiplex PCR assay. TCRdb retrieved this table from immuneACCESS and kept in-frame rearrangements only. Not all clones are present; in checked studies, unresolved V genes account for under half, and no reason is known for the remainder. The table for this sample lists 200,000 to 250,000 clones; about 90% of them were counted only once. The ten largest clones capture around 0.8% of the sample. The sequencing sample was made of PBMCs or T cells enriched from blood (not recorded which). The receptors were sampled from a man aged 50 to 59 who had been exposed to COVID-19.

The chain carries TRBV13 and TRBJ2-1; TRBD2 might be the D (5 bases). V lost 3 bases and J 0 bases, leaving 9 bases between the germline ends. This CDR3 is 15 amino acids long. The germline V gene has CDR1 PRHDT and CDR2 FYEKMQ (reference sequence). In DNA form, the CDR3 reads TGTGCCAGCAGCTTCGTGAGGGCCTCCTACAATGAGCAGTTCTTC. Its translation: CASSFVRASYNEQFF.

The chain couples TRBV28 to TRBJ1-2; the match to TRBD1 covers 7 bases. The V gene's germline CDR1 is MDHEN and CDR2 SYDVKM. V lost 5 bases and J lost 4; bases outside the gene matches: 10. CDR3 length: 15 residues. In DNA, the CDR3 is TGTGCCAGCAGTCTGATTGAGGGGGCCTTCTATGGCTACACCTTC. It codes for CASSLIEGAFYGYTF.

The chain has TRBV6-5 and TRBJ1-2; D is perhaps TRBD1 (5 bases). The V end was cut by 6 bases, the J end by 0 bases, with 14 bases between. Per germline, CDR1 MNHEY and CDR2 SVGAGI. The length of the CDR3 is 15 residues. CDR3 nucleotide sequence: TGTGCCAGCAGGATCCAGGGCCTATCTAACTATGGCTACACCTTC. Its translation is CASRIQGLSNYGYTF.

The V call is TRBV25-1, the J call TRBJ1-2, with a weak D call TRBD1 (5 bases). Trimming removed 0 bases at V and 2 bases at J, with 10 bases between. Germline loops: CDR1 MGHDK, CDR2 SYGVNS. The CDR3 spans 15 residues. CDR3 sequence reads: CASSEYRESNYGYTF. DNA of the CDR3: TGTGCCAGCAGTGAATACAGGGAATCCAACTATGGCTACACCTTC.

CDR3 bases: TGCGCCAGCAGCTTGAGGACTAGCGGGAGAGGCGATACGCAGTATTTT. This sequence encodes CASSLRTSGRGDTQYF. The rearrangement links TRBV5-1 to TRBJ2-3; 13 bases are shared with TRBD2. After removal of 1 base from V and 6 bases from J, the junction contained 5 bases not matched to a gene. The CDR3 totals 16 residues. Germline V CDR1 and CDR2: SGHRS, YFSETQ.

This clone was counted once. This chain connects TRBV5-1 to TRBJ2-7; 8 bases agree with TRBD1. The CDR3 totals 14 residues. Trimming cost V 5 bases and J 0 bases; bases outside gene matches: 4. CDR1 and CDR2 (germline): SGHRS, YFSETQ. The DNA for the CDR3 is TGCGCCAGCAGTTTCGGACAGGGCTCCTACGAGCAGTACTTC. Translating gives CASSFGQGSYEQYF.

CDR3 protein: CASSSDTSSYEQYV. CDR3 DNA sequence: TGTGCCAGCAGTTCAGACACTAGCTCCTACGAGCAGTACGTC. The chain joins TRBV6-5 to TRBJ2-7; a possible D gene is TRBD2 (5 bases). Trimming took 4 bases from V and 0 from J, leaving 10 bases between them. The V gene's germline CDR1 is MNHEY and CDR2 SVGAGI. This CDR3 spans 14 amino acids.

The rearrangement joins TRBV5-4 to TRBJ2-4; 10 positions agree with TRBD1. The CDR3 length is 17 residues. In germline, CDR1 is SGHNT, CDR2 YYREEE (reference sequence). V lost 5 bases, J lost 3 bases, and 11 bases stayed unmatched. The CDR3 DNA follows: TGTGCCAGCAGTGCGACAGGGGGCTACTTTGGCAAAAACATTCAGTACTTC. Translation gives CASSATGGYFGKNIQYF.

This clone has only one observation. The V and J genes are TRBV10-3 and TRBJ2-7; a weak D match, TRBD1 (6 bases). The germline CDR1 and CDR2 sequences are ENHRY and SYGVKD. The CDR3 is made up of 15 amino acids. V was shortened by 3 bases and J by 3 bases, with 15 bases between the two germline ends. In DNA, the CDR3 is TGTGCCATCAGTGACAACAGGGTCGGTATCTACGAGCAGTACGTC. The encoded protein is CAISDNRVGIYEQYV.

The CDR3 coding sequence is TGTGCCAGCAGCCCGGGACTAGCGGGGGTCGGTGAGCAGTACTTC. Translating gives CASSPGLAGVGEQYF. The chain couples TRBV7-2 to TRBJ2-7; 14 bases fit TRBD2. V lost 5 bases to trimming and J lost 7 bases; unmatched junction nucleotides: 7. In germline, CDR1 is SGHTA, CDR2 FQGNSA. CDR3 size: 15 residues.

This clone has only one observation. V is TRBV24-1 and J is TRBJ1-4, with D possibly being TRBD1 (5 bases). The CDR3 length is 13 residues. V was clipped by 2 bases and J by 9 bases, with 9 bases between them. Germline V lookup: CDR1 KGHDR, CDR2 SFDVKD. Here the CDR3 reads CATSDYQGKKLFF. CDR3 in DNA: TGTGCCACCAGTGATTACCAGGGCAAAAAACTGTTTTTT.

The genes are TRBV10-3 and TRBJ1-5, with 9 bases matching TRBD1. Trimming took 10 bases from V and 6 from J; bases not matched to a gene: 16. This CDR3 comprises 16 residues. CDR1 and CDR2 (germline): ENHRY, SYGVKD. The CDR3 spells CATAEVDRGFFQPQHF. CDR3 sequence (DNA): TGTGCCACCGCGGAGGTGGACAGGGGTTTCTTTCAGCCCCAGCATTTT.

The chain recombines TRBV28 with TRBJ1-1, with 9 bases that match TRBD1. V dropped 5 bases and J dropped 5; count of bases not matched to a gene: 6. CDR3 length: 14 amino acids. Germline V gene data show CDR1 as MDHEN and CDR2 as SYDVKM. The CDR3 loop reads CASSTPGQGTEAFF. In DNA form, the CDR3 reads TGTGCCAGCAGTACTCCGGGACAGGGAACTGAAGCTTTCTTT.

The chain combines TRBV6-5 with TRBJ1-3, with D possibly being TRBD1 (5 bases). Germline V gene data show CDR1 as MNHEY and CDR2 as SVGAGI. The V and J ends lost 5 bases and 4 bases respectively, with 15 bases between them. The CDR3 length is 15 residues. In DNA, the CDR3 is TGTGCCAGCAGTATCTCACGGACACTAGGAAACACCATATATTTT. This encodes CASSISRTLGNTIYF.

V and J are TRBV28 and TRBJ1-5; TRBD1 matches at 8 bases. There are 15 residues in the CDR3. Trimming cost V 6 bases and J 3 bases; bases outside gene matches: 7. Germline V gene lookup returns CDR1 MDHEN and CDR2 SYDVKM. CDR3 in DNA: TGTGCCAGCAGCTTGCAGGGGGCGTACAATCAGCCCCAGCATTTT. Translation: CASSLQGAYNQPQHF.

The rearrangement links TRBV28 to TRBJ1-2; no definite D call. CDR1 is MDHEN and CDR2 is SYDVKM in the germline V gene. V lost 6 bases, J lost 0 bases, and 11 bases lay in between. The CDR3 consists of 14 residues. The CDR3 spells CASSLITTNYGYTF. DNA of the CDR3: TGTGCCAGCAGCTTGATTACAACTAACTATGGCTACACCTTC.

This sequence joins TRBV5-6 and TRBJ2-3; D is possibly TRBD2 (6 bases). The CDR3 totals 14 residues. Per the germline V gene, CDR1 is SGHDT and CDR2 is YYEEEE. V lost 0 bases and J lost 3, with 8 bases in between. The CDR3 coding sequence is TGTGCCAGCAGCTTGGTTGCGGGAACAGATACGCAGTATTTT. Translating it yields CASSLVAGTDTQYF.

This clone was observed a single time. The rearrangement joins TRBV10-2 to TRBJ2-3; D possibly corresponds to TRBD2 (6 bases). V dropped 10 bases and J dropped 2 bases, with 22 bases sitting between them. The CDR3 has 16 residues. Germline CDR1 WSHSY, CDR2 SAAADI. The CDR3, as DNA: TGCGCCATTAAACCTCGCGTTGGCGGGACCACAGATACGCAGTATTTT. Residues: CAIKPRVGGTTDTQYF.

This chain uses TRBV6-1 with TRBJ1-6; 7 bases line up with TRBD1. The CDR3 contains 16 residues. Germline loops: CDR1 MNHNS, CDR2 SASEGT. After removal of 0 bases from V and 6 bases from J, the junction contained 5 bases not matched to a gene. CDR3 in amino acids: CASSEATGIGNSPLHF. CDR3 nucleotide sequence: TGTGCCAGCAGTGAAGCGACAGGGATTGGTAATTCACCCCTCCACTTT.

V and J are TRBV5-1 and TRBJ2-6; D possibly corresponds to TRBD2 (6 bases). Trimming cost V 6 bases and J 4 bases, with 20 bases left between them. Germline V lookup: CDR1 SGHRS, CDR2 YFSETQ. This CDR3 is 17 amino acids long. The CDR3 spells CASTLAGGPRGANVLTF. DNA of the CDR3: TGCGCCAGCACTTTGGCCGGGGGTCCTCGGGGGGCCAACGTCCTGACTTTC.

The chain employs TRBV11-1 and TRBJ2-2; unclear D gene. Germline lookup yields CDR1 SGHAT and CDR2 FQDESV (reference sequence). Between the trimmed V and J ends, which lost 6 bases and 1 base, there was a span of 9 bases. The CDR3 totals 14 residues. The CDR3 loop is CASRERGNTGELFF. CDR3 DNA: TGTGCCAGCAGAGAAAGAGGGAACACCGGGGAGCTGTTTTTT.

This clone was seen a single time. The rearrangement uses TRBV7-9 and TRBJ2-2, with D hard to call. The CDR3 runs to 17 residues. The germline V and J ends were trimmed by 4 bases and 4 bases, with 19 bases remaining between them. Germline V CDR1 and CDR2: SEHNR, FQNEAQ (reference sequence). The CDR3 bases are TGTGCCAGCAGCTACGTCTTGGTAGTACCGGGCACCGGGGAGCTGTTTTTT. Encoded protein: CASSYVLVVPGTGELFF.

V and J are TRBV28 and TRBJ1-1, with TRBD1 as a possible D gene (5 bases). Per the germline V gene, CDR1 is MDHEN and CDR2 is SYDVKM. The CDR3 consists of 14 residues. Trimming took 3 bases from V and 0 from J, leaving 8 bases between them. This chain's CDR3 is CASSFQGLNTEAFF. CDR3 bases: TGTGCCAGCAGTTTCCAGGGATTGAACACTGAAGCTTTCTTT.

The gene calls are TRBV5-1 and TRBJ2-3; 10 bases are shared with TRBD2. This CDR3 spans 15 amino acids. CDR1 is SGHRS, CDR2 YFSETQ, per germline. V gave up 4 bases and J gave up 5 bases; unmatched junction bases: 7. CDR3 coding DNA: TGCGCCAGCAGCATAGGGACTAGCGATGGAGATACGCAGTATTTT. This codes for CASSIGTSDGDTQYF. The complete variable domain, with remaining parts taken from reference TRBV5-1 and TRBJ2-3, reads KAGVTQTPRYLIKTRGQQVTLSCSPISGHRSVSWYQQTPGQGLQFLFEYFSETQRNKGNFPGRFSGRQFSNSRSEMNVSTLELGDSALYLCASSIGTSDGDTQYFGPGTRLTVL.

CDR3 DNA: TGCGCCAGCAGCGAGGGAACAGGGACTATTAACTATGGCTACACCTTC. The encoded protein is CASSEGTGTINYGYTF. The genes are TRBV5-1 and TRBJ1-2, with a tentative D call TRBD1 (6 bases). V lost 4 bases and J lost 1, with 17 bases in between. The germline gives CDR1 SGHRS, CDR2 YFSETQ. CDR3 length: 16 amino acids.

This chain links TRBV5-1 with TRBJ2-7, with TRBD1 identical over 10 bases. Per germline, CDR1 SGHRS and CDR2 YFSETQ. The CDR3 totals 14 residues. V was clipped by 2 bases and J by 2 bases; unmatched bases: 1. The CDR3 is CASSFGTGAYEQYF. In nucleotides, the CDR3 is TGCGCCAGCAGCTTCGGGACAGGGGCCTACGAGCAGTACTTC.

The chain uses TRBV18 and TRBJ1-5, with D tentatively TRBD1 (5 bases). V was shortened by 3 bases and J by 1 base, with 10 bases between the two germline ends. The CDR3 covers 15 residues. Germline V lookup: CDR1 KGHSH, CDR2 LQKENI. The CDR3, as DNA: TGTGCCAGCTCACCGGGGCAGAGCAGCAATCAGCCCCAGCATTTT. It specifies CASSPGQSSNQPQHF.

The gene calls are TRBV7-3 and TRBJ1-1; tentatively, D is TRBD1 (5 bases). Trimming removed 2 bases at V and 4 bases at J, with 8 bases between. The germline gives CDR1 SGHTA, CDR2 FQGTGA. The CDR3 totals 13 residues. CDR3 loop: CASSLDGGTEAFF. The CDR3 DNA reads as TGTGCCAGCAGCTTAGACGGGGGCACTGAAGCTTTCTTT.

This clone was seen only once. The chain carries TRBV2 and TRBJ2-1; 14 bases fit TRBD2. V lost 7 bases, J lost 4 bases, and 12 bases stayed unmatched. The CDR3 loop spans 18 amino acids. The V gene's germline CDR1 is SNHLY and CDR2 FYNNEI. The CDR3 nucleotides read TGTGCCAGCACCCCCAGGGGACTAGCGGGAGTGGGTTACAATGAGCAGTTCTTC. Residues: CASTPRGLAGVGYNEQFF.

The J gene is TRBJ2-1, the V gene TRBV27; 11 positions match TRBD2. The germline CDR1 and CDR2 sequences are MNHEY and SMNVEV (reference sequence). V shed 5 bases, J shed 2 bases, and the junction held 5 bases outside the gene matches. The CDR3 is made up of 16 amino acids. The CDR3 region has the DNA TGTGCCAGCAGTGTCGCTAGCGGGGGGACCTACAATGAGCAGTTCTTC. Its translation: CASSVASGGTYNEQFF.